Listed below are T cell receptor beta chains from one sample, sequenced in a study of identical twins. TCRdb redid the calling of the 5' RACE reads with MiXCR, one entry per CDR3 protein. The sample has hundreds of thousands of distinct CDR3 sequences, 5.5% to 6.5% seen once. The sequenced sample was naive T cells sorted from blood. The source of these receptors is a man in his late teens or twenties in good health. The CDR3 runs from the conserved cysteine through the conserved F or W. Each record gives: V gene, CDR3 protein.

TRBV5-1 CASSFWDRDQETQYF
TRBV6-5 CASSYRGLAADYNEQFF
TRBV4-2 CASSLNSRVLTF
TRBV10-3 CAISHQGYEQYF
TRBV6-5 CASSYLGRDHNEQFF
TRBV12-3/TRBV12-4 CASSLADRGRGYTF
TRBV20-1 CSAREGSTNYGYTF
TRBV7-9 CASSLFDGLNTGELFF
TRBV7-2 CASSFSDSVYTEAFF
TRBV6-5 CASSYSPWEKNIQYF
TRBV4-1 CASSQVPNPRETQYF
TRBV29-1 CSVEDPLAGAYEQYF
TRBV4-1 CASSPQPGLADTQYF
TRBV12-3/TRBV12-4 CASSLEGSMAEQYF
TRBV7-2 CASSLDLLDMEYF
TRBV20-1 CSASTGSERALLKGETQYF
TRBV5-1 CASSLVGQGHQYF
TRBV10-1 CASSPEISGEQFF
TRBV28 CASSLKGPGIPHEKLFF
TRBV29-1 CSAEGLGSYEQYF
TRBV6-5 CASSYGDRGGRDTQYF
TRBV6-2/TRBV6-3 CASSYAHPGGYLDEQFF
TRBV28 CASSVYTYEQYF
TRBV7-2 CASSSSSTNYNEQFF
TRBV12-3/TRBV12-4 CASSFDSTDTQYF
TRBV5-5 CASSLGGLVENEQFF
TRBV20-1 CSAREADPTDTQYF
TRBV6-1 CASTDRLSSYNEQFF
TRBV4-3 CASSQDPGRSNEKLFF